The 27 T cell receptor beta chains reported below all come from one sample, sequenced in a study of CD8+CD57+ T cells in acquired aplastic anemia. Genomic DNA acted as the template from which TCR beta VDJ combination and CDR3 sequence profiling were carried out. TCRdb re-analysed the reads in MiXCR, keeping a single row per CDR3 protein. The data contain 190,000 or so distinct CDR3 sequences, less than 60% of them singletons. All patients picked for sequencing had shown, by flow cytometry, an expansion of CD8+CD57+ cells. What was sequenced was sorted CD4+, CD8+, or CD8+CD57+ T cells (not recorded which) from PBMCs. The receptors derive from a human donor with aplastic anemia.

This clonotype was counted many times. The chain is built from TRBV7-9 and TRBJ1-1, with D maybe TRBD1 (6 bases). With 3 bases removed from V and 0 bases from J, the gap between germline ends came to 17 bases. The CDR3 runs 17 residues. CDR1 is SEHNR and CDR2 is FQNEAQ in the germline V gene (reference sequence). Written as DNA, the CDR3 is TGTGCCAGCAGCTTTTTCCGTCCTAGGGGGATGAACACTGAAGCTTTCTTT. It translates to CASSFFRPRGMNTEAFF.

For this clonotype: Given a much more abundant clone one base away, this may be a read error. The chain is built from TRBV5-1 and TRBJ2-2; tentative D call: TRBD1 (5 bases). Trimming took 4 bases from V and 6 from J, leaving 13 bases between them. The CDR3 runs to 14 residues. Germline V gene data show CDR1 as SGHRS and CDR2 as YFSETQ. CDR3 amino acids: CASSTSQGPGELFF. The CDR3, as DNA: TGCGCCAGCAGCACAAGTCAGGGTCCCGGGGAGCTGTTTTTT.

In regard to this clonotype: This may come from a read error, since a much larger clone is one base off. Likely a read error: the CDR3 ends without its conserved phenylalanine or tryptophan. The chain couples TRBV12-3 or TRBV12-4 to TRBJ2-7; a weak D match, TRBD2 (5 bases). V was pared by 6 bases and J by 4 bases, with 13 bases between. This CDR3 comprises 13 residues. The CDR3 spells CASSSSRGYEQYL. CDR3 DNA: TGTGCCAGCAGCTCGTCTCGGGGTTACGAGCAGTACCTC.

This clonotype was counted once. The chain is built from TRBV19 and TRBJ1-6; 7 bases agree with TRBD1. The CDR3 totals 14 residues. Germline V gene sequence: CDR1 LNHDA, CDR2 SQIVND (reference sequence). Germline trimming cut 4 bases from V and 9 bases from J; bases unmatched to any gene: 6. The CDR3 nucleotides read TGTGCCAGTAGTACCCTCGGACAGGCTTCACCCCTCCACTTT. This encodes CASSTLGQASPLHF.

The V gene is TRBV4-1, the J gene TRBJ2-7; TRBD1 is a possible D gene (5 bases). CDR3 size: 13 residues. Germline lookup yields CDR1 MGHRA and CDR2 YSYEKL. V was shortened by 4 bases and J by 7 bases, with 14 bases between the two germline ends. This CDR3 reads CASSPLGVREQYF. The CDR3 DNA follows: TGCGCCAGCAGCCCCCTAGGGGTTCGGGAGCAGTACTTC.

The rearrangement joins TRBV2 to TRBJ1-1; the D is unclear. Trimming shortened V by 6 bases and J by 4 bases, and 9 bases separated the two germline ends. The CDR3 length is 12 residues. Germline V gene data show CDR1 as SNHLY and CDR2 as FYNNEI. The CDR3 loop reads CASRFGRTEAFF. The CDR3 DNA reads as TGTGCCAGCAGGTTTGGGCGCACTGAAGCTTTCTTT.

This clonotype was detected many times. The chain links TRBV4-1 to TRBJ1-3; 10 bases agree with TRBD1. The V and J ends lost 6 bases and 1 base, in that order; junction bases with no gene match: 6. Germline CDR1 reads MGHRA; CDR2 reads YSYEKL. This CDR3 has 16 amino acids. In DNA, the CDR3 is TGCGCCAGCAGTACGGGACAGGGGTCGTCTGGAAACACCATATATTTT. Its translation: CASSTGQGSSGNTIYF.

The chain couples TRBV20-1 to TRBJ2-7; 7 bases are shared with TRBD1. Trimming at V came to 3 bases and at J to 7 bases, leaving 15 bases not matched to a gene. CDR1 is DFQATT, CDR2 SNEGSKA, per germline (reference sequence). The CDR3 extends over 15 amino acids. The CDR3 region is CSASLQGIGVGEQYF. DNA for the CDR3: TGCAGTGCTAGTTTACAGGGGATAGGGGTGGGAGAGCAGTACTTC.

The V gene is TRBV7-9, the J gene TRBJ1-2, with D perhaps matching TRBD1 (6 bases). This CDR3 is 13 amino acids long. The germline V gene encodes CDR1 SEHNR and CDR2 FQNEAQ (reference sequence). V was shortened by 2 bases and J by 8 bases, with 12 bases between the two germline ends. This chain's CDR3 is CASSLRKGQGYTF. For the CDR3, the DNA is TGTGCCAGCAGCTTAAGAAAGGGACAAGGCTACACCTTC.

This clonotype was counted many times. The chain couples TRBV5-4 to TRBJ2-3, with TRBD2 matching 8 bases. CDR3 size: 15 residues. J gave up 5 bases and V 2 bases, and 7 bases lay outside the gene matches. Per the germline V gene, CDR1 is SGHNT and CDR2 is YYREEE (reference sequence). CDR3 loop: CASSFSSGSKDTQYF. The CDR3 DNA sequence: TGTGCCAGCAGCTTCTCAAGCGGGAGTAAAGATACGCAGTATTTT.

The CDR3 protein is CSARAPLWTSVYEQYF. The CDR3 DNA is TGCAGTGCTAGAGCACCCCTCTGGACTAGCGTTTACGAGCAGTACTTC. V gene TRBV20-1 combines with J gene TRBJ2-7; 9 bases fit TRBD2. Germline CDR1 and CDR2: DFQATT and SNEGSKA (reference sequence). The trim removed 1 base at V and 4 bases at J, leaving 11 bases unmatched. CDR3 length equals 16 residues.

Written as DNA, the CDR3 is TGTGCCAGCAGAACCCAGGGGGCCGACTATGGCTACACCTTC. Its protein product is CASRTQGADYGYTF. The V gene is TRBV7-9, the J gene TRBJ1-2; 8 bases fit TRBD1. Germline assignment: CDR1 SEHNR and CDR2 FQNEAQ (reference sequence). J lost 3 bases, V lost 6 bases, and 6 bases had no gene match. The CDR3 is made up of 14 amino acids. Full variable domain (outside the CDR3, taken from reference TRBV7-9 and TRBJ1-2): DTGVSQNPRHKITKRGQNVTFRCDPISEHNRLYWYRQTLGQGPEFLTYFQNEAQLEKSRLLSDRFSAERPKGSFSTLEIQRTEQGDSAMYLCASRTQGADYGYTFGSGTRLTVV.

The rearrangement uses TRBV19 and TRBJ2-3; the D is unclear. The CDR3 runs to 13 residues. Trimming removed 7 bases at V and 3 bases at J, with 11 bases between. Germline V CDR1 and CDR2: LNHDA, SQIVND (reference sequence). The CDR3 here is CASKAITTDTQYF. The CDR3 region has the DNA TGTGCCAGTAAGGCCATCACTACAGATACGCAGTATTTT.

The genes are TRBV24-1 and TRBJ2-7, with D unclear. V lost 9 bases to trimming and J lost 1 base, with 6 bases between them. The V gene's germline CDR1 is KGHDR and CDR2 SFDVKD. This CDR3 has 11 amino acids. For the CDR3, the DNA is TGTGCCACCGGATCATCCTACGAGCAGTACTTC. Translation gives CATGSSYEQYF.

Notes on this clonotype: The CDR3 carries no conserved terminal phenylalanine or tryptophan, so it likely arises from a read error. V gene TRBV19 combines with J gene TRBJ2-7, with unresolved D. The V gene's germline CDR1 is LNHDA and CDR2 SQIVND (reference sequence). V lost 0 bases and J 2 bases, leaving 2 bases between the germline ends. This CDR3 contains 12 residues. CDR3 in DNA: TGTGCCAGTAGTATAGAAGCCTACGAGCAGTACCTC. This sequence encodes CASSIEAYEQYL.

This clonotype was seen at least ten times. The CDR3 DNA follows: TGCAGCGCTGCGGGCGACAGGGGAACAACTAATGAAAAACTGTTTTTT. Its protein is CSAAGDRGTTNEKLFF. This chain links TRBV29-1 with TRBJ1-4; 8 bases fit TRBD1. The CDR3 length is 16 residues. The junction had 10 bases not matched to a gene; V was cut back by 7 bases and J by 0 bases. Germline V gives CDR1 SQVTM, CDR2 ANQGSEA.

This clonotype was counted once. J is TRBJ2-1 and V is TRBV10-1, with 11 bases lining up with TRBD2. V dropped 5 bases and J dropped 4; count of bases not matched to a gene: 4. The CDR3 is made up of 15 amino acids. CDR1 and CDR2 (germline): WNHNN, SYGVQD (reference sequence). The CDR3 DNA reads TGCGCCAGCAGTCATAGCGGGGGGGGGTACAATGAGCAGTTCTTC. Its translation: CASSHSGGGYNEQFF.

This clonotype came up many times. The chain recombines TRBV5-6 with TRBJ2-5; possibly TRBD2 for D (6 bases). V was pared by 1 base and J by 6 bases, with 10 bases between. The CDR3 length is 13 residues. Germline assignment: CDR1 SGHDT and CDR2 YYEEEE. The CDR3 bases are TGTGCCAGCAGCTTGCCAGGGACTCAGACCCAGTACTTC. It encodes CASSLPGTQTQYF. The whole variable domain, remainder taken from reference TRBV5-6 and TRBJ2-5, is DAGVTQSPTHLIKTRGQQVTLRCSPKSGHDTVSWYQQALGQGPQFIFQYYEEEERQRGNFPDRFSGHQFPNYSSELNVNALLLGDSALYLCASSLPGTQTQYFGPGTRLLVL.

This clonotype was detected many times. V gene TRBV7-8 combines with J gene TRBJ1-1; 9 bases agree with TRBD1. V gave up 1 base and J gave up 2 bases; unmatched junction bases: 5. The V gene's germline CDR1 is SGHVS and CDR2 FQNEAQ. The length of the CDR3 is 16 residues. The CDR3: CASSLELTGGNTEAFF. The DNA for the CDR3 is TGTGCCAGCAGCTTAGAACTTACAGGGGGCAACACTGAAGCTTTCTTT. Full variable domain (remainder filled in from reference TRBV7-8 and TRBJ1-1): GAGVSQSPRYKVAKRGQDVALRCDPISGHVSLFWYQQALGQGPEFLTYFQNEAQLDKSGLPSDRFFAERPEGSVSTLKIQRTQQEDSAVYLCASSLELTGGNTEAFFGQGTRLTVV.

The chain employs TRBV20-1 and TRBJ2-3; perhaps TRBD1 as D (6 bases). The ends were cut back, 5 bases at V and 0 bases at J, with 9 bases in the middle. Germline loops: CDR1 DFQATT, CDR2 SNEGSKA (reference sequence). This CDR3 has 13 residues. Here the CDR3 reads CSAPGQSTDTQYF. In DNA, the CDR3 is TGCAGTGCTCCCGGACAGAGCACAGATACGCAGTATTTT.

This clonotype occurred many times. V and J are TRBV12-3 or TRBV12-4 and TRBJ2-2; 9 bases agree with TRBD1. This CDR3 is built from 14 residues. V dropped 5 bases and J dropped 6; count of bases not matched to a gene: 4. DNA for the CDR3: TGTGCCAGCAGTCCCGGGACAGGGTCCGGGGAGCTGTTTTTT. It yields the protein CASSPGTGSGELFF.

V usage is TRBV5-1 and J usage is TRBJ1-3; TRBD1 agrees at 9 bases. Looked up from germline, CDR1 is SGHRS and CDR2 is YFSETQ. The CDR3 is 15 residues long. V trimming: 4 bases; J trimming: 4 bases; junction bases outside the gene matches: 6. The CDR3 DNA reads TGCGCCAGCAGCCCGGGACAGGGTAACGGAAACACCATATATTTT. As protein: CASSPGQGNGNTIYF.

The V gene is TRBV11-2, the J gene TRBJ1-1; D unresolved. The CDR3 is 13 residues long. Deletions cut 6 bases from V and 5 bases from J, with 13 bases between. CDR1 is SGHAT, CDR2 FQNNGV, per germline. In DNA, the CDR3 is TGTGCCAGCAGAGGGTCAGACGATACTGAAGCTTTCTTT. Protein product: CASRGSDDTEAFF.

The V gene is TRBV14, the J gene TRBJ2-7; tentatively, D is TRBD2 (5 bases). Germline CDR1 and CDR2: SGHDN and FVKESK. The CDR3 is made up of 15 amino acids. V shed 4 bases and J shed 5 bases, with 18 bases lying between them. Written as DNA, the CDR3 is TGTGCCAGCAGCCCCGGACTCCGAAGCCGCCACGAGCAGTACTTC. Translating it yields CASSPGLRSRHEQYF.

The rearrangement links TRBV10-1 to TRBJ2-2, with 10 bases lining up with TRBD2. V lost 11 bases, J lost 5 bases, and 20 bases stayed unmatched. The CDR3 is 18 residues long. Germline CDR1 reads WNHNN; CDR2 reads SYGVQD (reference sequence). CDR3 nucleotides: TGCGCCGCGGAAGGAGGACTAGCGGACCAAAAGTATACCGGGGAGCTGTTTTTT. Amino acids: CAAEGGLADQKYTGELFF.

This clonotype has at least ten counts. The chain recombines TRBV20-1 with TRBJ2-1; D uncertain. This CDR3 is built from 11 residues. The germline CDR1 and CDR2 sequences are DFQATT and SNEGSKA (reference sequence). The CDR3 nucleotides are TGCAGCGCGCTAAAAGTCCATGAGCAGTTCTTC. It is translated as CSALKVHEQFF.

The genes are TRBV20-1 and TRBJ2-7; D unresolved. Trimming pared 3 bases from V and 5 bases from J, leaving 17 bases between. The CDR3 has 14 residues. Germline-derived CDR1 and CDR2 are DFQATT and SNEGSKA (reference sequence). The CDR3 DNA sequence: TGCAGTGCTAGCCACTCAGGTAGGACCAACGAGCAGTACTTC. This sequence encodes CSASHSGRTNEQYF.